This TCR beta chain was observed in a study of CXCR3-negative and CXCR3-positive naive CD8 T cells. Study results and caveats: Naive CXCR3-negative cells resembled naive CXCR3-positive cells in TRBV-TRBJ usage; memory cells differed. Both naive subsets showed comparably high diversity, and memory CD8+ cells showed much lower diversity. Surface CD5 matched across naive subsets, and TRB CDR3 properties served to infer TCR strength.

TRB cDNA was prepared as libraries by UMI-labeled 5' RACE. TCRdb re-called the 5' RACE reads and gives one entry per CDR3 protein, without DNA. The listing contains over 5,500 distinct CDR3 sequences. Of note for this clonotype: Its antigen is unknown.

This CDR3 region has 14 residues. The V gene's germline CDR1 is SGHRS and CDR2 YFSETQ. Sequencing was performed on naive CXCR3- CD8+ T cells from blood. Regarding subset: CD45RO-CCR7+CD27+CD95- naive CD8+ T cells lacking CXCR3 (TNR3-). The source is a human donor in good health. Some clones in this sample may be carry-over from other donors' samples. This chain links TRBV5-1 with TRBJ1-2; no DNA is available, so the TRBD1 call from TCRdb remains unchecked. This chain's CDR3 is CASSPDREIDGYTF.